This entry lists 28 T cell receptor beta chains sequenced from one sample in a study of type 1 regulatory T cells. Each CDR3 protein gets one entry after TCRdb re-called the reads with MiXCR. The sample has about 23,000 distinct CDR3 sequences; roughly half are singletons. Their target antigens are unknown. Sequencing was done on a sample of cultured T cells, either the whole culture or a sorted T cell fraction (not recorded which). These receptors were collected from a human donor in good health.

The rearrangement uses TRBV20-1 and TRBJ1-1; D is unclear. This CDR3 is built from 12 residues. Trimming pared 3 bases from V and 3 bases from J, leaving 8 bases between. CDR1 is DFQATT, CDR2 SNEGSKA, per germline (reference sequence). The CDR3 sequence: CSASLGDTEAFF. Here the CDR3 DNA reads TGCAGTGCTAGTCTCGGGGACACTGAAGCTTTCTTT.

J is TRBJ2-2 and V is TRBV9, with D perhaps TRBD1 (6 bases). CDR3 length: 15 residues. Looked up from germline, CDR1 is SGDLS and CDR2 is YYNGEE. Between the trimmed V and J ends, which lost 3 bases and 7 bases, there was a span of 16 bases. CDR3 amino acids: CASSAQLQGVGELFF. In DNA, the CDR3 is TGTGCCAGCAGCGCTCAATTACAGGGCGTCGGGGAGCTGTTTTTT.

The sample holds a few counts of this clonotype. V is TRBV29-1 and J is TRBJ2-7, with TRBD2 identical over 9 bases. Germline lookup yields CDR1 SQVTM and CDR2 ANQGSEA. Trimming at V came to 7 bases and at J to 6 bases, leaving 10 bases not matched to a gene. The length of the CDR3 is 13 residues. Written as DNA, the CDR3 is TGCAGCGGAGGGACTAGCTGGGGATCCGAGCAGTACTTC. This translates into CSGGTSWGSEQYF.

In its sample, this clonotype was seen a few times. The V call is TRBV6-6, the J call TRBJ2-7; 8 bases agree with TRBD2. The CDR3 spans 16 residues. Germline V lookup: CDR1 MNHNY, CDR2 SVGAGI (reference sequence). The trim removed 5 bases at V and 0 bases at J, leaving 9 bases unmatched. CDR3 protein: CASSRTHSGTSYEQYF. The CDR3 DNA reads TGTGCCAGCAGTAGAACCCATAGCGGGACCTCCTACGAGCAGTACTTC.

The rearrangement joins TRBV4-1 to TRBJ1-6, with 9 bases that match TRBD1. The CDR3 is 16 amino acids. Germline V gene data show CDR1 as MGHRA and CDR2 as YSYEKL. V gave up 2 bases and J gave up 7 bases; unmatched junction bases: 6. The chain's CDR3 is CASSQTPGQGNSPLHF. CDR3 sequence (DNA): TGCGCCAGCAGCCAAACACCGGGACAGGGCAATTCACCCCTCCACTTT.

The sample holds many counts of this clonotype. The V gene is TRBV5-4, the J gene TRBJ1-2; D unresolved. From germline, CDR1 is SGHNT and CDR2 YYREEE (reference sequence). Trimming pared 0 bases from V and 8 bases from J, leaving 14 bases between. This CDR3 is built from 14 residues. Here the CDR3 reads CASSLDRRFRGYTF. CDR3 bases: TGTGCCAGCAGCTTGGACCGAAGGTTCCGGGGCTACACCTTC.

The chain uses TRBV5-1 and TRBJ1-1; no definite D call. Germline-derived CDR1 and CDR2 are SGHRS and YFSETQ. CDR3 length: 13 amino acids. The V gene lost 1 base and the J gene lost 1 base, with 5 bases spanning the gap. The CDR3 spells CASSLNWNTEAFF. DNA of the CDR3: TGCGCCAGCAGCTTGAATTGGAACACTGAAGCTTTCTTT.

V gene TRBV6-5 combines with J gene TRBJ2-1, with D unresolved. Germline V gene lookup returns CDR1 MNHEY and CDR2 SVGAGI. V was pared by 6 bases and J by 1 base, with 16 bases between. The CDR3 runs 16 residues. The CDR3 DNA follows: TGTGCCAGCAGCCTTTCCTATCCACCGTCCTACAATGAGCAGTTCTTC. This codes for CASSLSYPPSYNEQFF.

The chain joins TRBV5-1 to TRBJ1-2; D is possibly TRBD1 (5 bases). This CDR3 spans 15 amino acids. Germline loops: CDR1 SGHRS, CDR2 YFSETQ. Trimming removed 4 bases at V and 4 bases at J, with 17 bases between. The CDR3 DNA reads TGCGCCAGCAGCGTAGATTCCCAGGGAGCCTATGGCTACACCTTC. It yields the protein CASSVDSQGAYGYTF.

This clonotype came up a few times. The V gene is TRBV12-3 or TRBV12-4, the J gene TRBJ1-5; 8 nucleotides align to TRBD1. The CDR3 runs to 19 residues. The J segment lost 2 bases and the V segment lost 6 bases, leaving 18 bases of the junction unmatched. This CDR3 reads CASSSGQTGDLWGNQPQHF. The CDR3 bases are TGTGCCAGCAGCTCTGGACAGACAGGGGACCTCTGGGGCAATCAGCCCCAGCATTTT.

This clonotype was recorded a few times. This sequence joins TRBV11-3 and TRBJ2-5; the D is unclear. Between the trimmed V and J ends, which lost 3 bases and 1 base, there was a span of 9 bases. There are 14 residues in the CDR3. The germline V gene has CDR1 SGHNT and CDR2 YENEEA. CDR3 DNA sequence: TGTGCCAGCAGCTTCGAAAGCCGCCAAGAGACCCAGTACTTC. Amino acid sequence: CASSFESRQETQYF.

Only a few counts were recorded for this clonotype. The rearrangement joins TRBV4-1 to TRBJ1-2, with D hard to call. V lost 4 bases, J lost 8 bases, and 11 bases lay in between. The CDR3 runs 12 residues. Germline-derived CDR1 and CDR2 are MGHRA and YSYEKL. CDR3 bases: TGCGCCAGCAGCCCGGATTTCGAGGGCTACACCTTC. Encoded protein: CASSPDFEGYTF.

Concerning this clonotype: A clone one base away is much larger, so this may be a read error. The CDR3 DNA reads as TGTGCCAGCAGCTTAACCAGGGAAGCCGCGGGTTCACCCCTCCACTTT. The encoded protein is CASSLTREAAGSPLHF. The genes are TRBV7-9 and TRBJ1-6; weak D call: TRBD1 (5 bases). V lost 2 bases and J lost 9, with 17 bases in between. In germline, CDR1 is SEHNR, CDR2 FQNEAQ (reference sequence). The CDR3 extends over 16 amino acids.

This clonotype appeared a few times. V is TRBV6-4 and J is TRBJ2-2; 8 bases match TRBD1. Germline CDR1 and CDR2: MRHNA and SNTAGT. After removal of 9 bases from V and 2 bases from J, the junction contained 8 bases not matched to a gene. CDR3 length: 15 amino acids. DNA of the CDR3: TGTGCCAGAGACAGGGGCCCGATAAACACCGGGGAGCTGTTTTTT. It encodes CARDRGPINTGELFF.

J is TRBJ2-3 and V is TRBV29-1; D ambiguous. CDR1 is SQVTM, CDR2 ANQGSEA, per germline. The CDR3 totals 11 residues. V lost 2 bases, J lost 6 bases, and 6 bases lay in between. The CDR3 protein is CSVEYVDTQYF. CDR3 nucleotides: TGCAGCGTTGAATATGTGGATACGCAGTATTTT.

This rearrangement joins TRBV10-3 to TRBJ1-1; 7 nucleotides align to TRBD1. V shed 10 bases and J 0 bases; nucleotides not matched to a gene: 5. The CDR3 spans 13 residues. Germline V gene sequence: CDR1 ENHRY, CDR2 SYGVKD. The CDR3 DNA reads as TGTGCCAAAAAACAGGGGATGAACACTGAAGCTTTCTTT. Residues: CAKKQGMNTEAFF.

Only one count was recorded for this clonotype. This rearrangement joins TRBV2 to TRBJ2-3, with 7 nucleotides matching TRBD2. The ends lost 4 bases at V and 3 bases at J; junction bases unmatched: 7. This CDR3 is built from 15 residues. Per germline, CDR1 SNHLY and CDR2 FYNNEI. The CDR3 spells CASSGRRGLTDTQYF. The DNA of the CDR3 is TGTGCCAGCAGTGGACGGCGGGGGTTAACAGATACGCAGTATTTT.

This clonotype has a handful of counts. CDR3 loop: CASSLEGGGGHEQYF. CDR3 nucleotides: TGTGCCAGCAGCTTAGAAGGCGGGGGCGGCCACGAGCAGTACTTC. The J gene is TRBJ2-7, the V gene TRBV11-3; a possible D gene is TRBD2 (7 bases). Deletions cut 0 bases from V and 5 bases from J, with 14 bases between. The CDR3 sequence is 15 residues long. CDR1 is SGHNT, CDR2 YENEEA, per germline.

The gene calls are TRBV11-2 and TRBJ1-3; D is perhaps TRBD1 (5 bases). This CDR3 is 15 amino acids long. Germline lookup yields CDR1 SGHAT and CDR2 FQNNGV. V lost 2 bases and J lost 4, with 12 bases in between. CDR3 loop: CASSLSAKGGNTIYF. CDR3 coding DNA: TGTGCCAGCAGCTTATCCGCTAAGGGGGGAAACACCATATATTTT. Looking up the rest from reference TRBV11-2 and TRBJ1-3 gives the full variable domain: EAGVAQSPRYKIIEKRQSVAFWCNPISGHATLYWYQQILGQGPKLLIQFQNNGVVDDSQLPKDRFSAERLKGVDSTLKIQPAKLEDSAVYLCASSLSAKGGNTIYFGEGSWLTVV.

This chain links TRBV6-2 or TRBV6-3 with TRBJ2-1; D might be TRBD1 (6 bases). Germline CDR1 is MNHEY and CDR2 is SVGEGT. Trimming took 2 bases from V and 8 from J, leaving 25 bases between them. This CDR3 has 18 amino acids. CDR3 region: CASSYIRDRRLYSDEQFF. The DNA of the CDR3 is TGTGCCAGCAGTTACATAAGAGACAGGCGCCTGTATAGTGATGAGCAGTTCTTC.

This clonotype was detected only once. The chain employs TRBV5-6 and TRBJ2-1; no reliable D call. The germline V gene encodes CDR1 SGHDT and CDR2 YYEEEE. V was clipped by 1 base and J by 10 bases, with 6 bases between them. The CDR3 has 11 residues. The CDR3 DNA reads TGTGCCAGCAGCTTGAAACACGAGCAGTTCTTC. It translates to CASSLKHEQFF.

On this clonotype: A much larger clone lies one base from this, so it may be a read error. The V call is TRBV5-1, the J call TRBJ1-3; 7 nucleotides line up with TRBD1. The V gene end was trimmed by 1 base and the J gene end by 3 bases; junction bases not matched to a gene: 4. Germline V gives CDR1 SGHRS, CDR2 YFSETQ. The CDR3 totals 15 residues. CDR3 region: CASSLQGGLGNTIYF. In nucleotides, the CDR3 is TGCGCCAGCAGCTTGCAGGGGGGGCTTGGAAACACCATATATTTT.

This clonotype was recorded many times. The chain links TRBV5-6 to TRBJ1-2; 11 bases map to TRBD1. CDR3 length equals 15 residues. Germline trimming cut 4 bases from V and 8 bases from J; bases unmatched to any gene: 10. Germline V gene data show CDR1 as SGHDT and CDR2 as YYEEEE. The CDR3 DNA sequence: TGTGCCAGCAGCCCCGGACAGGGGGCGCAGAGGGGCTACACCTTC. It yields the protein CASSPGQGAQRGYTF.

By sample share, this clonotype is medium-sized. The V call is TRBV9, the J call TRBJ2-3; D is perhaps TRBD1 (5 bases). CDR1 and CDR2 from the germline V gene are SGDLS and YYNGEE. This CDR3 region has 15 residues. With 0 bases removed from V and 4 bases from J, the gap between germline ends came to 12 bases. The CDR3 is CASSVGTGAADTQYF. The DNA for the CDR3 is TGTGCCAGCAGCGTAGGCACAGGAGCCGCAGATACGCAGTATTTT. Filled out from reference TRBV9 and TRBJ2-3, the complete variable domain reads DSGVTQTPKHLITATGQRVTLRCSPRSGDLSVYWYQQSLDQGLQFLIQYYNGEERAKGNILERFSAQQFPDLHSELNLSSLELGDSALYFCASSVGTGAADTQYFGPGTRLTVL.

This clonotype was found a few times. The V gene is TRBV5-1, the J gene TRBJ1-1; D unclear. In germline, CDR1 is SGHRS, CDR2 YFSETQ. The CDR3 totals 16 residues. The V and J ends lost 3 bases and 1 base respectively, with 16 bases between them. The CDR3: CASSSGQSLKNTEAFF. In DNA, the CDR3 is TGCGCCAGCAGCTCAGGCCAAAGTCTCAAGAACACTGAAGCTTTCTTT.

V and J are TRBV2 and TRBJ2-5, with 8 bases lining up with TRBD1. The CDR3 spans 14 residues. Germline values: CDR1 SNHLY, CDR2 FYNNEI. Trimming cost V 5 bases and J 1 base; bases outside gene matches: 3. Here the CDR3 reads CASSRDRSQETQYF. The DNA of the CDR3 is TGTGCCAGCAGTCGGGACAGGAGCCAAGAGACCCAGTACTTC.

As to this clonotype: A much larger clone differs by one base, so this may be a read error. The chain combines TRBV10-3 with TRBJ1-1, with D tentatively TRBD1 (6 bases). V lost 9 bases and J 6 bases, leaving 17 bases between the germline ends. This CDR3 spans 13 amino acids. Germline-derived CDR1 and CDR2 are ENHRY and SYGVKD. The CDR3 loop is CAISGARGAEAFF. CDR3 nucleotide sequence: TGTGCCATATCAGGGGCCCGGGGGGCTGAAGCTTTCTTT.

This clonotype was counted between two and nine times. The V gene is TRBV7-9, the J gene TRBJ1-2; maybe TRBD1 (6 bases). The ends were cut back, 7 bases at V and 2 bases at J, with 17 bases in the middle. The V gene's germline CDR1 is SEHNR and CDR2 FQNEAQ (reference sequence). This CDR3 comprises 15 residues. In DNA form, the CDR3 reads TGTGCCAGCAACTTCCTTGGAACAGGGAACTATGGCTACACCTTC. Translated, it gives CASNFLGTGNYGYTF.